This T cell receptor (beta chain) was sequenced in a study of T cells after posttransplantation cyclophosphamide. Broader study findings: Tissue-infiltrating T cells from skin or gut overlapped little with blood T cells.

The CDR3 runs 14 residues. The germline V gene encodes CDR1 MGHRA and CDR2 YSYEKL. After removal of 5 bases from V and 5 bases from J, the junction contained 6 bases not matched to a gene. Comment on this clone: Its specificity is not known.

A marrow graft followed busulfan-fludarabine conditioning, with cyclophosphamide on days +3 and +4. This table comes from immunoSEQ multiplex PCR, and its TCRdb copy is limited to in-frame clones, with some not included. The sample holds about 43,000 clones; roughly 87% are singletons and the top ten take 2% to 3%. The chain links TRBV4-1 to TRBJ2-5; 9 positions agree with TRBD1. The sequence came from a male patient between 60 and 69 years old who received an allogeneic stem cell transplant from a related donor and was CMV-positive. Some T cells may be supplied by the graft donor. Sequences were derived from PBMCs, sampled just over 60 days after allogeneic stem cell transplant with posttransplant cyclophosphamide. CDR3 in amino acids: CASSKQGARETQYF. The CDR3 DNA sequence: TGCGCCAGCAGCAAACAGGGGGCGAGGGAGACCCAGTACTTC.